The 13 T cell receptor beta chains given below trace back to one sample, sequenced in a study of blood T cell repertoires in COVID-19. TCRdb's table, derived via immunoSEQ multiplex PCR, lists solely in-frame clones and lacks some. The sample lists over 150,000 clones; roughly 84% were seen once. The source material was peripheral blood. The receptors shown here come from a man aged 18 to 30 with active or convalescent COVID-19.

The rearrangement uses TRBV5-1 and TRBJ2-1; 8 nucleotides line up with TRBD2. The CDR3 runs 17 residues. In germline, CDR1 is SGHRS, CDR2 YFSETQ. J lost 9 bases, V lost 4 bases, and 18 bases had no gene match. CDR3 sequence: CASSPGISRGGPSEQFF. The CDR3, as DNA: TGCGCCAGCAGCCCCGGTATTAGTCGGGGGGGCCCGAGTGAGCAGTTCTTC.

The rearrangement links TRBV7-6 to TRBJ2-3; TRBD2 agrees at 11 bases. CDR1 and CDR2 (germline): SGHVS, FNYEAQ. V was pared by 8 bases and J by 2 bases, with 6 bases of the junction left unmatched. The CDR3 extends over 15 amino acids. CDR3 in DNA: TGTGCCAGCGGGCGTAGCGGGAGGGACACAGATACGCAGTATTTT. Protein: CASGRSGRDTDTQYF. The full variable domain, rest sourced from reference TRBV7-6 and TRBJ2-3, is GAGVSQSPRYKVTKRGQDVALRCDPISGHVSLYWYRQALGQGPEFLTYFNYEAQQDKSGLPNDRFSAERPEGSISTLTIQRTEQRDSAMYRCASGRSGRDTDTQYFGPGTRLTVL.

The chain uses TRBV6-5 and TRBJ1-1; the match to TRBD1 covers 9 bases. The CDR3 has 14 residues. Per germline, CDR1 MNHEY and CDR2 SVGAGI. Trimming cost V 6 bases and J 3 bases; bases outside gene matches: 5. The CDR3 DNA reads as TGTGCCAGCAGGACGACAGGGGGTGACACTGAAGCTTTCTTT. Protein product: CASRTTGGDTEAFF.

The chain employs TRBV29-1 and TRBJ1-2; TRBD1 might be the D (6 bases). Trimming shortened V by 0 bases and J by 7 bases, and 12 bases separated the two germline ends. This CDR3 contains 13 residues. Germline V CDR1 and CDR2: SQVTM, ANQGSEA. CDR3 nucleotides: TGCAGCGTTGAAGAAACAGGGAGGGGTGGCTACACCTTC. As protein: CSVEETGRGGYTF.

The chain carries TRBV4-3 and TRBJ2-1, with 11 nucleotides matching TRBD2. V lost 0 bases, J lost 9 bases, and 4 bases stayed unmatched. The CDR3 is made up of 15 amino acids. The germline V gene has CDR1 LGHNA and CDR2 YSLEER. The CDR3 loop reads CASSQERLAGSEQFF. The CDR3 nucleotides read TGCGCCAGCAGCCAAGAGAGACTAGCGGGGAGTGAGCAGTTCTTC.

This chain connects TRBV6-1 to TRBJ1-2; 7 bases match TRBD1. The CDR3 loop spans 18 amino acids. V trimming: 2 bases; J trimming: 4 bases; junction bases outside the gene matches: 16. Germline CDR1 is MNHNS and CDR2 is SASEGT. The CDR3 nucleotides are TGTGCCAGCAGTGAAATGGGACAGCGACCTCCCTGGGGCTATGGCTACACCTTC. Amino acids: CASSEMGQRPPWGYGYTF.

This clone was found once. The chain joins TRBV7-9 to TRBJ2-1; 8 bases fit TRBD1. The CDR3 is 17 amino acids. Per the germline V gene, CDR1 is SEHNR and CDR2 is FQNEAQ (reference sequence). V was pared by 4 bases and J by 4 bases, with 12 bases of the junction left unmatched. The CDR3: CASSSSWQGASYNEQFF. CDR3 bases: TGTGCCAGCAGCTCGAGCTGGCAGGGGGCGTCATACAATGAGCAGTTCTTC.

CDR3 sequence reads: CASSFRGLNTEAFF. CDR3 coding DNA: TGTGCCAGCAGCTTCAGGGGCTTGAACACTGAAGCTTTCTTT. The J gene is TRBJ1-1, the V gene TRBV5-6; TRBD1 is a possible D gene (6 bases). V lost 2 bases to trimming and J lost 0 bases, with 8 bases between them. CDR1 and CDR2 from the germline V gene are SGHDT and YYEEEE. This CDR3 spans 14 amino acids.

The V and J genes are TRBV2 and TRBJ2-7; TRBD2 matches at 8 bases. Germline CDR1 SNHLY, CDR2 FYNNEI. The CDR3 loop spans 15 amino acids. After removal of 2 bases from V and 6 bases from J, the junction contained 9 bases not matched to a gene. The CDR3 region is CASSERNGGAAEQYF. CDR3 nucleotide sequence: TGTGCCAGCAGTGAAAGAAACGGGGGGGCTGCCGAGCAGTACTTC. Drawing the rest from reference TRBV2 and TRBJ2-7, the complete variable domain is EPEVTQTPSHQVTQMGQEVILRCVPISNHLYFYWYRQILGQKVEFLVSFYNNEISEKSEIFDDQFSVERPDGSNFTLKIRSTKLEDSAMYFCASSERNGGAAEQYFGPGTRLTVT.

This chain links TRBV18 with TRBJ2-5; D might be TRBD1 (6 bases). This CDR3 contains 13 residues. Germline V gene sequence: CDR1 KGHSH, CDR2 LQKENI. V was cut by 3 bases and J by 3 bases, with 8 bases left in between. This chain's CDR3 is CASSPGTKETQYF. The CDR3 bases are TGTGCCAGCTCACCTGGGACAAAAGAGACCCAGTACTTC.

This clone was counted between two and nine times. The rearrangement links TRBV30 to TRBJ1-6; 8 positions agree with TRBD1. CDR3 length: 16 residues. Germline trimming cut 2 bases from V and 2 bases from J; bases unmatched to any gene: 5. Germline loops: CDR1 GTSNPN, CDR2 SVGIG (reference sequence). CDR3 in amino acids: CAWSRQGRAYNSPLHF. The CDR3 DNA is TGTGCCTGGAGTCGACAGGGGAGGGCCTATAATTCACCCCTCCACTTT. Using reference TRBV30 and TRBJ1-6 for the parts outside the CDR3, the full variable domain is SQTIHQWPATLVQPVGSPLSLECTVEGTSNPNLYWYRQAAGRGLQLLFYSVGIGQISSEVPQNLSASRPQDRQFILSSKKLLLSDSGFYLCAWSRQGRAYNSPLHFGNGTRLTVT.

The chain has TRBV19 and TRBJ1-5, with D perhaps TRBD1 (6 bases). Trimming pared 1 base from V and 9 bases from J, leaving 10 bases between. CDR3 size: 13 residues. Germline loops: CDR1 LNHDA, CDR2 SQIVND (reference sequence). CDR3: CASSIGTAWPQHF. The CDR3 DNA reads TGTGCCAGTAGTATAGGGACAGCCTGGCCCCAGCATTTT.

The J gene is TRBJ2-1, the V gene TRBV15, with 8 bases matching TRBD1. The J segment lost 8 bases and the V segment lost 2 bases, leaving 11 bases of the junction unmatched. The CDR3 sequence is 16 residues long. CDR1 is LNHNV and CDR2 is YYDKDF in the germline V gene (reference sequence). The CDR3 loop reads CATSRLNDRGRDEQFF. The CDR3 region has the DNA TGTGCCACCAGCAGATTAAATGACAGGGGAAGGGATGAGCAGTTCTTC.